Listed here are 10 T cell receptor beta chains from one sample, sequenced in a study of cytomegalovirus exposure and HLA in healthy donors. The primer mix had 60 Vbeta and 13 Jbeta primers. TCRdb's table, derived via immunoSEQ multiplex PCR, lists solely in-frame clones and lacks some. The sample consists of approximately 150,000 clones, roughly 79% of them appearing once. Sequenced input: PBMCs. The receptors stem from a woman between 40 and 55 years old in good health and CMV-seropositive.

This sequence joins TRBV19 and TRBJ1-5, with 7 positions matching TRBD1. Looked up from germline, CDR1 is LNHDA and CDR2 is SQIVND (reference sequence). The CDR3 contains 16 residues. After removal of 5 bases from V and 3 bases from J, the junction contained 10 bases not matched to a gene. The CDR3 DNA is TGTGCCAGTAGTTTCACCCGGACAGGCCTCAATCAGCCCCAGCATTTT. Translating gives CASSFTRTGLNQPQHF.

This clone was counted once. The chain links TRBV7-9 to TRBJ2-5, with D uncertain. Germline V gene sequence: CDR1 SEHNR, CDR2 FQNEAQ (reference sequence). This CDR3 spans 13 amino acids. Between the trimmed V and J ends, which lost 5 bases and 5 bases, there was a span of 12 bases. CDR3 sequence reads: CASSADILETQYF. In DNA form, the CDR3 reads TGTGCCAGCAGCGCCGACATCTTGGAGACCCAGTACTTC.

In this sample, this clone turned up a few times. J is TRBJ2-4 and V is TRBV5-1; D gene unclear. Germline assignment: CDR1 SGHRS and CDR2 YFSETQ. V was pared by 0 bases and J by 6 bases, with 7 bases between. There are 13 residues in the CDR3. The DNA for the CDR3 is TGCGCCAGCAGCTTGGAGCCAACAAACATTCAGTACTTC. Translated: CASSLEPTNIQYF.

The chain couples TRBV28 to TRBJ2-5; TRBD2 matches 12 bases. This CDR3 spans 15 amino acids. Per germline, CDR1 MDHEN and CDR2 SYDVKM. J was trimmed by 2 bases and V by 3 bases; bases with no gene match: 1. The CDR3, as DNA: TGTGCCAGCAGTTTCCTAGCGGGGGGGCAAGAGACCCAGTACTTC. Encoded protein: CASSFLAGGQETQYF.

This sequence joins TRBV29-1 and TRBJ2-1, with TRBD2 matching 8 bases. This CDR3 spans 15 amino acids. Germline lookup yields CDR1 SQVTM and CDR2 ANQGSEA. Trimming took 5 bases from V and 0 from J; bases not matched to a gene: 6. CDR3 sequence reads: CSVLAGQSSYNEQFF. The DNA of the CDR3 is TGCAGCGTTTTAGCGGGACAAAGCTCCTACAATGAGCAGTTCTTC.

This chain links TRBV11-2 with TRBJ2-3; TRBD2 might be the D (6 bases). The germline CDR1 and CDR2 sequences are SGHAT and FQNNGV. The V end lost 4 bases, the J end lost 8 bases, and 19 bases lay between the germline ends. This CDR3 is 15 amino acids long. The CDR3 region is CASSSSDGGLRTQYF. The CDR3 DNA reads TGTGCCAGCAGCTCTTCCGACGGGGGACTGCGTACGCAGTATTTT.

The rearrangement uses TRBV6-5 and TRBJ2-1, with D unclear. Deletions cut 6 bases from V and 5 bases from J, with 14 bases between. This CDR3 spans 14 amino acids. Germline CDR1 MNHEY, CDR2 SVGAGI. The CDR3 nucleotides are TGTGCCAGCAGCCGAGCCCAGGAAAACAATGAGCAGTTCTTC. It encodes CASSRAQENNEQFF.

This clone is a singleton in its sample. The rearrangement joins TRBV18 to TRBJ2-7, with TRBD2 as a possible D gene (5 bases). Trimming stripped 5 bases from V and 7 bases from J, with 24 bases between. Germline loops: CDR1 KGHSH, CDR2 LQKENI. The CDR3 has 16 residues. The CDR3 DNA is TGTGCCAGCTCATCAACTCCACAATACGTAGCGAGTGAGCAGTACTTC. Amino acid sequence: CASSSTPQYVASEQYF.

This clone turned up a few times. This chain uses TRBV11-3 with TRBJ2-7; 8 positions match TRBD2. The V and J ends lost 5 bases and 5 bases, in that order; junction bases with no gene match: 8. Germline CDR1 is SGHNT and CDR2 is YENEEA. This CDR3 is built from 14 residues. The CDR3 region is CASSGVGTRDEQYF. DNA of the CDR3: TGTGCCAGCAGCGGAGTGGGGACTAGGGACGAGCAGTACTTC.

The CDR3: CAIGTPGQGAISYEQYF. Written as DNA, the CDR3 is TGTGCCATCGGAACCCCGGGACAGGGGGCCATCTCCTACGAGCAGTACTTC. This chain joins TRBV10-3 and TRBJ2-7; 12 bases are shared with TRBD1. The V gene end was trimmed by 8 bases and the J gene end by 0 bases; junction bases not matched to a gene: 11. Germline CDR1 ENHRY, CDR2 SYGVKD. The CDR3 contains 17 residues.